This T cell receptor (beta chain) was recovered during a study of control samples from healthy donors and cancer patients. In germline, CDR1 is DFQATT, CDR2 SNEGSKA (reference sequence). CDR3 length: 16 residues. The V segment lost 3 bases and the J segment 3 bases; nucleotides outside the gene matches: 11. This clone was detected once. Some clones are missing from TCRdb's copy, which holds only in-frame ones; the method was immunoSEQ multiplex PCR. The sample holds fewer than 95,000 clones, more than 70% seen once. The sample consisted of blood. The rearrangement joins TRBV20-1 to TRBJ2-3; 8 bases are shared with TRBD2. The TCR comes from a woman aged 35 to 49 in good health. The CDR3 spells CSASPGLDLGTDTQYF. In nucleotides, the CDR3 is TGCAGTGCTAGTCCGGGACTAGATTTAGGGACAGATACGCAGTATTTT.